The TCR beta chain described here comes from a study of early T cells in non-severe SARS-CoV-2 infection. Study observations and caveats: VDJdb-based matching was biased toward anti-spike CD8 responses and missed private and CD4 specificities.

Attached unique molecular identifiers marked individual cDNA molecules. TCRdb analysed the 5' RACE reads with MiXCR anew, one entry per CDR3 protein. The table lists 80,000 to 95,000 distinct CDR3 sequences, approximately 14% of them singletons. The CDR3 runs to 17 residues. The germline CDR1 and CDR2 sequences are DFQATT and SNEGSKA (reference sequence). A note on this clonotype: Its antigen is not known. Compared with germline, one end of the junction differs, possibly owing to a read error.

Sequencing used whole blood. J is TRBJ2-5 and V is TRBV20-1; the match to TRBD2 covers 11 bases. The receptor was isolated from an adult who was a healthcare worker with PCR-confirmed SARS-CoV-2 infection or an uninfected control (not recorded which). The CDR3 loop reads CSASGASGGTIQETRYF. CDR3 nucleotides: TGCAGTGCTAGTGGGGCTAGCGGGGGGACGATCCAAGAGACCCGGTACTTC.